A selection of T cell receptor beta chains follows, all from one sample in a study of long-term antiretroviral therapy in people with HIV. Using immunoSEQ multiplex PCR, the repertoire was profiled, and TCRdb retains in-frame clones only, with some absent. The sample has 27,000 or so clones, about 84% seen once; the top ten hold 7% to 9.5%. The material sequenced was unsorted PBMCs, taken 4.8 to 5 years after starting antiretroviral therapy. The source of these receptors is a middle-aged man with HIV. CDR3s include the opening cysteine and the closing phenylalanine or tryptophan. D genes are given only for firm matches. Size is omitted from some rows. Given values are once, few, many or a class for expanded clones.

NA,TRBJ1-4,TRBD1,TRBV7-9,TGTGCCAGCAGGGACAGGGGAGGGGAAAAACTGTTTTTT,CASRDRGGEKLFF
once,TRBJ2-5,NA,TRBV25-1,TGTGCCAGCAGGTCCAAGTTTTTAGGAGTAAGCCAAGAGACCCAGTACTTC,CASRSKFLGVSQETQYF
NA,TRBJ2-1,TRBD2,TRBV9,TGTGCCAGCAGCGGCAGACTAGCGGGCACCAATGAGCAGTTCTTC,CASSGRLAGTNEQFF
NA,TRBJ1-1,NA,TRBV13,TGTGCCAGCAGCTCGGACATTCTAAACACTGAAGCTTTCTTT,CASSSDILNTEAFF
NA,TRBJ1-5,NA,TRBV6-5,TGTGCCAGCATGCCCCGCTATAGCAATCAGCCCCAGCATTTT,CASMPRYSNQPQHF
few,TRBJ1-2,TRBD1,TRBV5-4,TGTGCCAGCGACAGGGACGGGAACTATGGCTACACCTTC,CASDRDGNYGYTF
few,TRBJ2-7,NA,TRBV19,TGTGCCAGTAGTATAGCCCAGGACAGAGGACACGAGCAGTACTTC,CASSIAQDRGHEQYF
NA,TRBJ1-2,NA,TRBV5-8,TGTGCCAGCAGCTGGCCGATGGGGAGCTGGGGGTTTGGCTACACCTTC,CASSWPMGSWGFGYTF
NA,TRBJ2-2,NA,TRBV11-2,TGTGCCAGCAGCTTGCCAGGCTACACCGGGGAGCTGTTTTTT,CASSLPGYTGELFF
NA,TRBJ2-7,NA,TRBV28,TGTGCCAGCAGAAACCAGGTCTCCTACGAGCAGTACTTC,CASRNQVSYEQYF
NA,TRBJ2-1,NA,TRBV18,TGTGCCAGCTCACCCGACCACAATGAGCAGTTCTTC,CASSPDHNEQFF
NA,TRBJ1-2,TRBD1,TRBV2,TGTGCCAGCAGTGAAGCGGTCCCCGGGACAGGGGGAAGTGGCTACACCTTC,CASSEAVPGTGGSGYTF
NA,TRBJ2-5,TRBD1,TRBV18,TGTGCCAGCTCAGCGGACAGGGGAATAGAGACCCAGTACTTC,CASSADRGIETQYF
NA,TRBJ2-7,TRBD1,TRBV5-1,TGCGCCAGCAGCTCGGGACAGTACTACGAGCAGTACTTC,CASSSGQYYEQYF
NA,TRBJ2-7,NA,TRBV10-2,TGCGCCAGCACAGGAGGGCCTCCCTACGAGCAGTACTTC,CASTGGPPYEQYF
NA,TRBJ2-7,NA,TRBV5-1,TGCGCCAGCAGCTTCGACGAAGGGTACTCCTACGAGCAGTACTTC,CASSFDEGYSYEQYF
NA,TRBJ2-7,NA,TRBV7-8,TGTGCCAGCAGCTTATTCCACGGGACCGGAGAGCAGTACTTC,CASSLFHGTGEQYF
NA,TRBJ2-5,TRBD2,TRBV5-1,TGCGCCAGCAGCTTGGAACGGGAGGTGGGGGAGACCCAGTACTTC,CASSLEREVGETQYF
NA,TRBJ1-5,NA,TRBV27,TGTGCCAGCAGTTCTATGGGGCCCTATCAGCCCCAGCATTTT,CASSSMGPYQPQHF
NA,TRBJ2-5,NA,TRBV2,TGTGCCAGCGGTCCCCCCGGGAAGGGCCAAGAGACCCAGTACTTC,CASGPPGKGQETQYF
NA,TRBJ1-2,NA,TRBV9,TGTGCCAGCAGCGTAAACAGGGAGGACAACTATGGCTACACCTTC,CASSVNREDNYGYTF
NA,TRBJ2-4,NA,TRBV6-5,TGTGCCAGCAGATCGGGGAAGGCCATTCAGTACTTC,CASRSGKAIQYF
few,TRBJ2-3,TRBD2,TRBV5-1,TGCGCCAGCAGCCTGGGGACTAGCGTTAGCACAGATACGCAGTATTTT,CASSLGTSVSTDTQYF